A selection of T cell receptor beta chains follows, all from one sample in a study of cytomegalovirus exposure and HLA in healthy donors. TCRdb keeps only in-frame clones here, not all; method: immunoSEQ multiplex PCR. The table has tens of thousands of clones, around 66% seen once. The sample comprised PBMCs. The receptor set was obtained from a woman in her 40s in good health and CMV-seropositive. Each CDR3 is given with its conserved first and last residue. Fields, in order: D gene, J gene, V gene, clone size, CDR3 DNA, CDR3 protein. D genes are given only for firm matches. Expanded clones get a size class; other rows say once, few or many, or leave the size out.

D: TRBD1; J: TRBJ1-1; V: TRBV18; size: once; DNA: TGTGCCAGCTCATCAGGGGGCGCGGGCACTGAAGCTTTCTTT; CDR3: CASSSGGAGTEAFF
D: -; J: TRBJ2-3; V: TRBV28; size: -; DNA: TGTGCCAGCATACAGGGCAAATCTCGAGCAGATACGCAGTATTTT; CDR3: CASIQGKSRADTQYF
D: -; J: TRBJ2-7; V: TRBV29-1; size: -; DNA: TGCAGCGTTGGGACCCGGCCAGGGGCTTACTACGAGCAGTACTTC; CDR3: CSVGTRPGAYYEQYF
D: TRBD1; J: TRBJ2-2; V: TRBV5-1; size: -; DNA: TGCGCCAGCAGCTTAAGGGGGCAAACTGGGACCGGGGAGCTGTTTTTT; CDR3: CASSLRGQTGTGELFF
D: -; J: TRBJ2-1; V: TRBV5-1; size: -; DNA: TGCGCCAGCAGCTTGGGCAGTGGCTCCTACAATGAGCAGTTCTTC; CDR3: CASSLGSGSYNEQFF
D: TRBD2; J: TRBJ2-2; V: TRBV10-3; size: few; DNA: TGTGCCATCAGTGTGATGACTAGCGGGAGTCAGAACACCGGGGAGCTGTTTTTT; CDR3: CAISVMTSGSQNTGELFF
D: TRBD1; J: TRBJ2-7; V: TRBV2; size: few; DNA: TGTGCCAGCACCTTACAGGGGGGTCCGAGCGAGCAGTACTTC; CDR3: CASTLQGGPSEQYF
D: -; J: TRBJ1-1; V: TRBV6-1; size: -; DNA: TGTGCCAGCAATCAGGGTGTACGGACTGAAGCTTTCTTT; CDR3: CASNQGVRTEAFF
D: -; J: TRBJ2-3; V: TRBV10-1; size: once; DNA: TGCGCCAGCAGTGGGTCGAGTGGAGATACGCAGTATTTT; CDR3: CASSGSSGDTQYF
D: TRBD2; J: TRBJ2-5; V: TRBV4-1; size: -; DNA: TGCGCCAGCAGCCAAGTCGGGGCGGGAGGGACCCAGTACTTC; CDR3: CASSQVGAGGTQYF
D: TRBD1; J: TRBJ1-1; V: TRBV20-1; size: -; DNA: TGCAGTAAACAGGGGGCCACTGAAGCTTTCTTT; CDR3: CSKQGATEAFF
D: -; J: TRBJ1-1; V: TRBV18; size: few; DNA: TGTGCCAGCTCGCAGGGCCAGGGGACCACTGAAGCTTTCTTT; CDR3: CASSQGQGTTEAFF
D: TRBD1; J: TRBJ1-5; V: TRBV27; size: few; DNA: TGTGCCAGCAGTCCCCTGACAGGGCGCAATCAGCCCCAGCATTTT; CDR3: CASSPLTGRNQPQHF
D: -; J: TRBJ2-5; V: TRBV28; size: -; DNA: TGTGCCAGCAGTTTAACATCCCAAGAGACCCAGTACTTC; CDR3: CASSLTSQETQYF
D: -; J: TRBJ1-3; V: TRBV28; size: -; DNA: TGTGCCAGCAGTTTCTCTCCGGCTGGAAACACCATATATTTT; CDR3: CASSFSPAGNTIYF
D: -; J: TRBJ2-7; V: TRBV6-1; size: -; DNA: TGTGCCAGCAGGAATCAGGGTGCCAACGAGCAGTACTTC; CDR3: CASRNQGANEQYF
D: TRBD2; J: TRBJ2-7; V: TRBV27; size: once; DNA: TGTGCCAGCAGGGGACTAGCGGGACCGTACGAGCAGTACTTC; CDR3: CASRGLAGPYEQYF
D: TRBD1; J: TRBJ1-4; V: TRBV27; size: -; DNA: TGTGCCAGCAGTTTTTCCCCCCACCAGGGGGGAGAGGAAAAACTGTTTTTT; CDR3: CASSFSPHQGGEEKLFF
D: TRBD2; J: TRBJ2-2; V: TRBV19; size: -; DNA: TGTGCCAGTGGGACTAGCGGGAACACCGGGGAGCTGTTTTTT; CDR3: CASGTSGNTGELFF
D: -; J: TRBJ2-2; V: TRBV7-3; size: -; DNA: TGTGCCAGCAGCTTAGAAGAGGTTGACACCGGGGAGCTGTTTTTT; CDR3: CASSLEEVDTGELFF
D: -; J: TRBJ2-1; V: TRBV6-1; size: -; DNA: TGTGCCAGCAGTGAAGCGCGGGGAGGCTGGCTTAATGAGCAGTTCTTC; CDR3: CASSEARGGWLNEQFF
D: TRBD1; J: TRBJ2-1; V: TRBV27; size: -; DNA: TGTGCCAGCAGGGGGACAGGGACCCACAGCGAGCAGTTCTTC; CDR3: CASRGTGTHSEQFF
D: -; J: TRBJ1-1; V: TRBV13; size: -; DNA: TGTGCCAGCTCTTTTCGCGGGAGGGGGAACACTGAAGCTTTCTTT; CDR3: CASSFRGRGNTEAFF
D: TRBD1; J: TRBJ1-2; V: TRBV2; size: -; DNA: TGTGCCAGCAGTGGACAGGGGGCTTTGGATGGCTACACCTTC; CDR3: CASSGQGALDGYTF
D: -; J: TRBJ1-2; V: TRBV7-9; size: -; DNA: TGTGCCAGCAGCTTAGGTGGCCATGAATATGGCTACACCTTC; CDR3: CASSLGGHEYGYTF
D: TRBD1; J: TRBJ2-5; V: TRBV5-6; size: -; DNA: TGTGCCAGCAGCTTGGTGACAGGGGAAGAGACCCAGTACTTC; CDR3: CASSLVTGEETQYF
D: -; J: TRBJ2-1; V: TRBV7-7; size: -; DNA: TGTGCCAGCAGCTCCGGCCCTAGCGAGAGCTCCTACAATGAGCAGTTCTTC; CDR3: CASSSGPSESSYNEQFF
D: -; J: TRBJ2-1; V: TRBV2; size: -; DNA: TGTGCCAGCAGTGAATTAGCGGCGGAAACGAAGCGAAGGCAGTTCTTC; CDR3: CASSELAAETKRRQFF
D: -; J: TRBJ2-7; V: TRBV7-8; size: -; DNA: TGTGCCAGCAGCTTTTTAGAGGGTCCCTACGAGCAGTACTTC; CDR3: CASSFLEGPYEQYF
D: TRBD1; J: TRBJ2-7; V: TRBV15; size: -; DNA: TGTGCCACCAGCAGAAAACCCTGGGACAGAAGTTACGAGCAGTACTTC; CDR3: CATSRKPWDRSYEQYF
D: TRBD1; J: TRBJ1-2; V: TRBV2; size: medium-sized; DNA: TGTGCCAGCGGGACAGATTTCTATGGCTACACCTTC; CDR3: CASGTDFYGYTF
D: TRBD2; J: TRBJ2-2; V: TRBV23-1; size: -; DNA: TGCGCCAGCAGTTCCACTAGCGGGAGCGGTGGCACCGGGGAGCTGTTTTTT; CDR3: CASSSTSGSGGTGELFF
D: -; J: TRBJ2-1; V: TRBV27; size: -; DNA: TGTGCCAGCAGTCGGGGTAGCGAGAACTACAATGAGCAGTTCTTC; CDR3: CASSRGSENYNEQFF
D: TRBD1; J: TRBJ2-7; V: TRBV5-5; size: few; DNA: TGTGCCAGCAGCACGATCTGGACAGGGATTGAGTACGAGCAGTACTTC; CDR3: CASSTIWTGIEYEQYF
D: -; J: TRBJ1-1; V: TRBV7-2; size: few; DNA: TGTGCCAGCAGCAGAGAGGGCGGCGGCACTGAAGCTTTCTTT; CDR3: CASSREGGGTEAFF
D: -; J: TRBJ2-1; V: TRBV19; size: few; DNA: TGTGCCAGTAGTACCGGTCTAGAGTACAATGAGCAGTTCTTC; CDR3: CASSTGLEYNEQFF
D: -; J: TRBJ1-5; V: TRBV5-1; size: -; DNA: TGCGCCAGCAGCCGTGATGGCAGGGGCAATCAGCCCCAGCATTTT; CDR3: CASSRDGRGNQPQHF
D: TRBD2; J: TRBJ2-2; V: TRBV9; size: few; DNA: TGTGCCAGCAGCGGGGGACTAGCGAGGAACACCGGGGAGCTGTTTTTT; CDR3: CASSGGLARNTGELFF
D: -; J: TRBJ1-3; V: TRBV6-6; size: -; DNA: TGTGCCAGCAGTTTTGAACTCTCTGGAAACACCATATATTTT; CDR3: CASSFELSGNTIYF
D: TRBD1; J: TRBJ1-1; V: TRBV28; size: -; DNA: TGTGCCAGCAGTCCCCCGGACAGGGGGCATACTGAAGCTTTCTTT; CDR3: CASSPPDRGHTEAFF